The next 21 T cell receptor beta chains were all read from a single sample in a study of spatial heterogeneity in lung cancer. Sample time point: sample taken at primary tumor resection. Tumor, nontumor lung or frozen PBMC supplied whole RNA, sequenced without sorting. TCRdb reanalysed the 5' RACE reads using MiXCR and keeps one entry per CDR3 protein. In the table there are around 4,800 distinct CDR3 sequences, over 15% of which are singletons. The specimen comprised PBMCs, sampled at surgery. Receptors originate from a male donor with early-stage non-small cell lung cancer.

By proportion, this clonotype is medium-sized. The chain employs TRBV12-3 or TRBV12-4 and TRBJ1-4; D is perhaps TRBD1 (5 bases). The CDR3 spans 15 residues. The V end was cut by 6 bases, the J end by 4 bases, with 15 bases between. CDR3 DNA sequence: TGTGCCAGCAGCCCGGGACCTCTCGGTAATGAAAAACTGTTTTTT. Protein: CASSPGPLGNEKLFF.

This clonotype is termed medium-sized. The chain has TRBV5-4 and TRBJ1-2, with a tentative D call TRBD1 (5 bases). The CDR3 is 14 residues long. Trimming removed 2 bases from V and 4 bases from J, with 12 bases in between. Per germline, CDR1 SGHNT and CDR2 YYREEE (reference sequence). CDR3 coding DNA: TGTGCCAGCAGCTTTTACAGGTCCATCTATGGCTACACCTTC. This translates into CASSFYRSIYGYTF.

This clonotype is medium-sized (0.01 to 0.1%) by share. V gene TRBV12-3 or TRBV12-4 combines with J gene TRBJ1-1, with a weak D call TRBD1 (6 bases). The CDR3 consists of 14 residues. The germline V and J ends were trimmed by 6 bases and 1 base, with 12 bases remaining between them. CDR3: CASRKGQQNTEAFF. CDR3 DNA: TGTGCCAGCAGGAAGGGACAACAGAACACTGAAGCTTTCTTT.

There are a few counts of this clonotype. The chain employs TRBV3-1 and TRBJ1-2; a possible D gene is TRBD1 (6 bases). The length of the CDR3 is 13 residues. Germline CDR1 is LGHDT and CDR2 is YNNKEL (reference sequence). Between the trimmed V and J ends, which lost 3 bases and 8 bases, there was a span of 13 bases. The CDR3 protein is CASSQTGTRGYTF. CDR3 bases: TGTGCCAGCAGCCAGACAGGAACGAGGGGCTACACCTTC. The full variable domain, its missing parts supplied by reference TRBV3-1 and TRBJ1-2, is DTAVSQTPKYLVTQMGNDKSIKCEQNLGHDTMYWYKQDSKKFLKIMFSYNNKELIINETVPNRFSPKSPDKAHLNLHINSLELGDSAVYFCASSQTGTRGYTFGSGTRLTVV.

In this sample, this clonotype is medium-sized (0.01 to 0.1%). This sequence joins TRBV7-2 and TRBJ2-7, with 8 positions matching TRBD1. This CDR3 spans 14 amino acids. The trim removed 6 bases at V and 2 bases at J, leaving 6 bases unmatched. Germline V gene data show CDR1 as SGHTA and CDR2 as FQGNSA. The CDR3 is CASRDRDSTYEQYF. The CDR3 nucleotides read TGTGCCAGCAGGGACAGGGACAGCACCTACGAGCAGTACTTC.

There are a few counts of this clonotype. The J gene is TRBJ2-7, the V gene TRBV6-5; 7 bases fit TRBD1. The V and J ends lost 7 bases and 4 bases, in that order; junction bases with no gene match: 7. There are 13 residues in the CDR3. Germline CDR1 MNHEY, CDR2 SVGAGI. Here the CDR3 DNA reads TGTGCCAGCAAAGACAGGGAATGGTACGAGCAGTACTTC. Translation gives CASKDREWYEQYF.

The chain couples TRBV12-3 or TRBV12-4 to TRBJ2-1; D is perhaps TRBD2 (5 bases). The V end lost 6 bases, the J end lost 5 bases, and 11 bases lay between the germline ends. The CDR3 is made up of 13 amino acids. The CDR3 spells CASRTDGNNEQFF. The CDR3 bases are TGTGCCAGCAGAACGGACGGGAACAATGAGCAGTTCTTC.

This clonotype is termed medium-sized. The chain employs TRBV7-9 and TRBJ2-5; D is unresolved. In germline, CDR1 is SEHNR, CDR2 FQNEAQ (reference sequence). The CDR3 totals 13 residues. V lost 11 bases, J lost 1 base, and 14 bases lay in between. The CDR3 region has the DNA TGTGCCTGCTTAGGTTCGGCCCAAGAGACCCAGTACTTC. Amino acids: CACLGSAQETQYF.

By sample fraction, this clonotype is medium-sized. The chain combines TRBV7-6 with TRBJ2-2, with D unresolved. The CDR3 totals 14 residues. With 3 bases removed from V and 8 bases from J, the gap between germline ends came to 13 bases. In germline, CDR1 is SGHVS, CDR2 FNYEAQ. The CDR3: CASSLAAPRGELFF. The CDR3, as DNA: TGTGCCAGCAGCTTGGCGGCCCCACGGGGGGAGCTGTTTTTT.

By frequency in the sample, this clonotype is medium-sized. The chain combines TRBV20-1 with TRBJ2-3, with a weak D call TRBD1 (5 bases). Trimming took 6 bases from V and 0 from J, leaving 13 bases between them. CDR1 and CDR2 (germline): DFQATT, SNEGSKA (reference sequence). The CDR3 extends over 14 amino acids. The CDR3 DNA reads TGCAGTGCCCAAGGGGCTTCTAGCACAGATACGCAGTATTTT. It specifies CSAQGASSTDTQYF.

V gene TRBV29-1 combines with J gene TRBJ2-2; no clear D gene. CDR1 is SQVTM and CDR2 is ANQGSEA in the germline V gene. The CDR3 spans 13 residues. With 6 bases removed from V and 0 bases from J, the gap between germline ends came to 8 bases. The CDR3 DNA is TGCAGCGTCGTCAACCCGAACACCGGGGAGCTGTTTTTT. Amino acids: CSVVNPNTGELFF.

In its sample, this clonotype is medium-sized. The chain employs TRBV5-6 and TRBJ1-6; D unclear. CDR3 size: 14 residues. Germline V gene sequence: CDR1 SGHDT, CDR2 YYEEEE. V was shortened by 3 bases and J by 4 bases, with 8 bases between the two germline ends. The CDR3 sequence: CASSYRDYNSPLHF. CDR3 bases: TGTGCCAGCAGCTACCGGGATTATAATTCACCCCTCCACTTT.

At least ten counts were recorded for this clonotype. CDR3 nucleotide sequence: TGTGCCAGCAGCCCAGGGGGGGGGCCGGACGGCTACACCTTC. Protein: CASSPGGGPDGYTF. The V and J genes are TRBV13 and TRBJ1-2, with 7 bases fitting TRBD1. From germline, CDR1 is PRHDT and CDR2 FYEKMQ (reference sequence). J gave up 8 bases and V 5 bases, and 11 bases lay outside the gene matches. The CDR3 runs to 14 residues. Complete variable domain (other parts from reference TRBV13 and TRBJ1-2): AAGVIQSPRHLIKEKRETATLKCYPIPRHDTVYWYQQGPGQDPQFLISFYEKMQSDKGSIPDRFSAQQFSDYHSELNMSSLELGDSALYFCASSPGGGPDGYTFGSGTRLTVV.

This clonotype was observed at least ten times. The chain joins TRBV7-8 to TRBJ1-2, with D tentatively TRBD1 (5 bases). CDR1 and CDR2 from the germline V gene are SGHVS and FQNEAQ. CDR3 length: 14 amino acids. Trimming cost V 2 bases and J 4 bases, with 11 bases left between them. The chain's CDR3 is CASSLQGGIYGYTF. The DNA for the CDR3 is TGTGCCAGCAGCTTACAGGGCGGCATCTATGGCTACACCTTC. Combining the CDR3 with reference TRBV7-8 and TRBJ1-2 gives the whole variable domain GAGVSQSPRYKVAKRGQDVALRCDPISGHVSLFWYQQALGQGPEFLTYFQNEAQLDKSGLPSDRFFAERPEGSVSTLKIQRTQQEDSAVYLCASSLQGGIYGYTFGSGTRLTVV.

Judged by abundance, this clonotype is medium-sized (0.01 to 0.1%). The chain joins TRBV6-1 to TRBJ2-7; unclear D gene. Deletions cut 3 bases from V and 4 bases from J, with 10 bases between. Germline V gene data show CDR1 as MNHNS and CDR2 as SASEGT. The length of the CDR3 is 13 residues. In nucleotides, the CDR3 is TGTGCCAGCAGTGACCCACGGTTTTACGAGCAGTACTTC. This gives the protein CASSDPRFYEQYF.

Judged by abundance, this clonotype is medium-sized (0.01 to 0.1%). The chain's CDR3 is CASSYLGGQDTQYF. The CDR3 coding sequence is TGTGCCAGCAGTTACCTGGGGGGGCAGGATACGCAGTATTTT. This chain uses TRBV6-2 or TRBV6-3 with TRBJ2-3, with D possibly TRBD2 on 7 matching bases. Trimming removed 2 bases from V and 6 bases from J, with 12 bases in between. The CDR3 length is 14 residues. CDR1 is MNHEY and CDR2 is SVGEGT in the germline V gene.

The V call is TRBV5-6, the J call TRBJ2-3; possibly TRBD2 for D (6 bases). Trimming took off 3 bases at V and 3 bases at J, with 14 bases between the two ends. This CDR3 has 15 amino acids. Germline V lookup: CDR1 SGHDT, CDR2 YYEEEE. The CDR3 protein is CASSWSEGRTDTQYF. CDR3 nucleotides: TGTGCCAGCAGCTGGTCGGAGGGGCGGACAGATACGCAGTATTTT.

This clonotype is labeled as medium-sized. The rearrangement links TRBV29-1 to TRBJ2-7, with D tentatively TRBD1 or TRBD2 (6 bases each). The V end was cut by 1 base, the J end by 0 bases, with 13 bases between. Germline V gene data show CDR1 as SQVTM and CDR2 as ANQGSEA. There are 15 residues in the CDR3. The CDR3 sequence is CSVEGGARSSYEQYF. The CDR3 DNA sequence: TGCAGCGTTGAAGGGGGGGCTAGGAGCTCCTACGAGCAGTACTTC.

By frequency in the sample, this clonotype is medium-sized. This rearrangement joins TRBV10-3 to TRBJ2-2, with D unclear. This CDR3 spans 15 amino acids. Per the germline V gene, CDR1 is ENHRY and CDR2 is SYGVKD. Trimming stripped 6 bases from V and 0 bases from J, with 11 bases between. CDR3 loop: CAISQLSPNTGELFF. CDR3 sequence (DNA): TGTGCCATCAGCCAACTAAGCCCGAACACCGGGGAGCTGTTTTTT.

This clonotype is labeled as medium-sized (0.01 to 0.1%). The CDR3 reads CSARDFTSGRTYEQYF. CDR3 coding DNA: TGCAGTGCTAGAGATTTTACTAGCGGGCGAACCTACGAGCAGTACTTC. This chain joins TRBV20-1 and TRBJ2-7; TRBD2 aligns across 9 bases. The junction had 8 bases not matched to a gene; V was cut back by 0 bases and J by 2 bases. The CDR3 is made up of 16 amino acids. From germline, CDR1 is DFQATT and CDR2 SNEGSKA (reference sequence).

By frequency in the sample, this clonotype is medium-sized. The chain uses TRBV7-9 and TRBJ1-1, with 9 nucleotides matching TRBD1. CDR1 SEHNR and CDR2 FQNEAQ come from the germline V gene (reference sequence). V lost 6 bases, J lost 3 bases, and 5 bases stayed unmatched. There are 14 residues in the CDR3. The CDR3 DNA is TGTGCCAGCAGGAAACAGGGGGCGGACACTGAAGCTTTCTTT. Translating it yields CASRKQGADTEAFF.